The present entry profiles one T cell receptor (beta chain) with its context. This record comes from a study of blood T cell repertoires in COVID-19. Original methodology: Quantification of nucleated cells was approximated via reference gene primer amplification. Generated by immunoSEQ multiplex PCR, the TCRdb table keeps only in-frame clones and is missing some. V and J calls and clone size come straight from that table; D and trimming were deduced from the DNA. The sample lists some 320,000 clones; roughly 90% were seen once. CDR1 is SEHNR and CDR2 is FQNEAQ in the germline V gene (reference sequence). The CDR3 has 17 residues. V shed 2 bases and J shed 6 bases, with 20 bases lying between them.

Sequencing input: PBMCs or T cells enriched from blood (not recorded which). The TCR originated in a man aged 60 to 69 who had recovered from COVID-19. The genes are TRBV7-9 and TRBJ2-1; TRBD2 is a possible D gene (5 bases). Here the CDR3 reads CASSLTTGNPGFNEQFF. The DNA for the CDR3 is TGTGCCAGCAGCTTAACGACGGGAAACCCGGGGTTCAATGAGCAGTTCTTC.